The 18 T cell receptor beta chains presented below share a single source sample, sequenced in a study of blood T cell repertoires in COVID-19. Produced via immunoSEQ multiplex PCR; TCRdb's table is partial and in-frame only. The sample includes 250,000 to 300,000 clones, roughly 90% of them seen just once. The sample comprised peripheral blood. All receptors derive from a woman aged 25 to 45 with active or convalescent COVID-19.

Concerning this clone: At the DNA level, this CDR3 is encoded by other sequences in the same sample as well. The J gene is TRBJ2-5, the V gene TRBV28, with D unresolved. Germline CDR1 is MDHEN and CDR2 is SYDVKM. The CDR3 contains 11 residues. V was trimmed by 6 bases and J by 5 bases, leaving 7 bases between them. CDR3 sequence (DNA): TGTGCCAGCAGCCTTGAGGAGACCCAGTACTTC. Amino acid sequence: CASSLEETQYF.

This rearrangement joins TRBV10-3 to TRBJ2-5; 11 bases are shared with TRBD1. The CDR3 runs 16 residues. V was pared by 6 bases and J by 2 bases, with 8 bases of the junction left unmatched. Germline V CDR1 and CDR2: ENHRY, SYGVKD. The CDR3 sequence is CAIRGTGTGGQETQYF. CDR3 nucleotide sequence: TGTGCCATCAGGGGGACCGGGACAGGGGGGCAAGAGACCCAGTACTTC.

V usage is TRBV6-1 and J usage is TRBJ1-4; D possibly corresponds to TRBD1 (6 bases). Germline CDR1 and CDR2: MNHNS and SASEGT. The CDR3 consists of 15 residues. V was pared by 3 bases and J by 5 bases, with 13 bases between. Here the CDR3 reads CASSDGQLLNEKLFF. The CDR3 nucleotides are TGTGCCAGCAGTGACGGACAGTTACTAAATGAAAAACTGTTTTTT.

The V call is TRBV25-1, the J call TRBJ1-6; D may be TRBD1 (6 bases). V was pared by 8 bases and J by 4 bases, with 12 bases between. The CDR3 consists of 14 residues. Germline loops: CDR1 MGHDK, CDR2 SYGVNS. CDR3 nucleotide sequence: TGTGCCAGCGCTCAGGGGTTTTATAATTCACCCCTCCACTTT. Protein sequence: CASAQGFYNSPLHF.

The chain employs TRBV4-2 and TRBJ1-5; 7 bases are a match to TRBD1. Germline CDR1 reads LGHNA; CDR2 reads YNFKEQ. The CDR3 has 14 amino acids. Trimming cost V 4 bases and J 2 bases; bases outside gene matches: 2. The chain's CDR3 is CASSLGQGNQPQHF. The CDR3 region has the DNA TGTGCCAGCAGCCTAGGACAGGGCAATCAGCCCCAGCATTTT.

The genes are TRBV11-2 and TRBJ1-3; 9 bases are a match to TRBD1. The CDR3 runs to 18 residues. The V and J ends lost 5 bases and 2 bases, in that order; junction bases with no gene match: 13. Germline loops: CDR1 SGHAT, CDR2 FQNNGV. DNA for the CDR3: TGTGCCAGCAGCCGAGATTCCGTGGGACAGGGACCTGGAAACACCATATATTTT. Protein sequence: CASSRDSVGQGPGNTIYF.

The chain carries TRBV30 and TRBJ2-3; D unresolved. The germline V gene encodes CDR1 GTSNPN and CDR2 SVGIG (reference sequence). The CDR3 is 17 residues long. V gave up 3 bases and J gave up 8 bases, with 27 bases separating them. The CDR3 DNA reads TGTGCCTGGAGGGCTACAGCTGATCTTTCCCGGCTATTTACGCAGTATTTT. It codes for CAWRATADLSRLFTQYF.

The chain couples TRBV15 to TRBJ2-3; a possible D gene is TRBD1 (6 bases). Germline CDR1 is LNHNV and CDR2 is YYDKDF (reference sequence). Trimming left V 5 bases short and J 6 bases short, with 18 bases between. This CDR3 has 15 amino acids. This CDR3 is CATSAESNRADTQYF. As DNA, the CDR3 is TGTGCCACCAGCGCCGAAAGTAACAGGGCCGATACGCAGTATTTT. Variable domain in full (rest from reference TRBV15 and TRBJ2-3): DAMVIQNPRYQVTQFGKPVTLSCSQTLNHNVMYWYQQKSSQAPKLLFHYYDKDFNNEADTPDNFQSRRPNTSFCFLDIRSPGLGDTAMYLCATSAESNRADTQYFGPGTRLTVL.

The sample holds one count of this clone. This chain connects TRBV19 to TRBJ2-1; 8 bases are a match to TRBD1. The ends lost 9 bases at V and 3 bases at J; junction bases unmatched: 7. The CDR3 has 14 amino acids. Germline values: CDR1 LNHDA, CDR2 SQIVND (reference sequence). CDR3: CASEDRAGYNEQFF. The CDR3 DNA is TGTGCCAGCGAGGACAGGGCGGGCTACAATGAGCAGTTCTTC.

V usage is TRBV5-1 and J usage is TRBJ2-1; TRBD2 matches 9 bases. CDR3 length: 16 amino acids. The germline gives CDR1 SGHRS, CDR2 YFSETQ. With V trimmed by 1 base and J by 7 bases, 9 bases remained unmatched. The CDR3 here is CASSLMASGVQNEQFF. The CDR3 DNA follows: TGCGCCAGCAGCTTGATGGCTAGCGGGGTTCAGAATGAGCAGTTCTTC.

Here the CDR3 reads CASSQAQGARQPQHF. The DNA for the CDR3 is TGTGCCAGCAGCCAAGCCCAGGGGGCCCGGCAGCCCCAGCATTTT. The chain couples TRBV3-1 (or the pseudogene TRBV3-2) to TRBJ1-5; 8 bases align to TRBD1. Trimming at V came to 1 base and at J to 7 bases, leaving 6 bases not matched to a gene. CDR1 and CDR2 (germline): LGHDT, YNNKEL (reference sequence). This CDR3 has 15 residues.

This chain uses TRBV5-1 with TRBJ2-6, with D maybe TRBD1 (5 bases). The germline V gene has CDR1 SGHRS and CDR2 YFSETQ. The germline V and J ends were trimmed by 4 bases and 2 bases, with 25 bases remaining between them. This CDR3 has 20 amino acids. The CDR3 bases are TGCGCCAGCAGCCCGCGAATTACAGGAATAACTCTCGCTGGGGCCAACGTCCTGACTTTC. Translating gives CASSPRITGITLAGANVLTF.

Turning to this clone: Compared with germline, one end of the junction differs, possibly owing to a read error. V gene TRBV9 combines with J gene TRBJ2-3; 11 nucleotides align to TRBD2. The CDR3 consists of 17 residues. Germline V lookup: CDR1 SGDLS, CDR2 YYNGEE. For the CDR3, the DNA is TGTACCAGCAGCCCGAGCCTGACTAGCGGGGGCACAGATACGCAGTATTTT. It codes for CTSSPSLTSGGTDTQYF.

The chain recombines TRBV19 with TRBJ2-1; no reliable D call. The CDR3 is made up of 15 amino acids. V was trimmed by 7 bases and J by 2 bases, leaving 15 bases between them. The germline gives CDR1 LNHDA, CDR2 SQIVND (reference sequence). CDR3 nucleotide sequence: TGTGCCAGTACCCCATTTGCGGAGCCCTACAATGAGCAGTTCTTC. Translation gives CASTPFAEPYNEQFF.

This clone appeared once. This chain connects TRBV30 to TRBJ2-1, with 12 bases that match TRBD1. Looked up from germline, CDR1 is GTSNPN and CDR2 is SVGIG (reference sequence). The CDR3 has 15 residues. The V segment lost 2 bases and the J segment 5 bases; nucleotides outside the gene matches: 4. The CDR3 spells CAWSLGTGGNNEQFF. CDR3 nucleotide sequence: TGTGCCTGGAGTCTCGGGACAGGGGGCAACAATGAGCAGTTCTTC.

The chain is built from TRBV6-5 and TRBJ1-2; 10 bases agree with TRBD1. The CDR3 is made up of 14 amino acids. Losses at the gene ends were 6 bases for V and 7 bases for J; bases not matched to a gene: 8. Germline CDR1 reads MNHEY; CDR2 reads SVGAGI. As DNA, the CDR3 is TGTGCCAGCAGAGCTCAGACAGGGGGCGGTGGCTACACCTTC. Its translation is CASRAQTGGGGYTF.

A few counts support this clone. This rearrangement joins TRBV6-4 to TRBJ2-2; D is perhaps TRBD2 (5 bases). The CDR3 is made up of 14 amino acids. V was trimmed by 3 bases and J by 5 bases, leaving 10 bases between them. The germline V gene encodes CDR1 MRHNA and CDR2 SNTAGT. The CDR3 DNA follows: TGTGCCAGCAGTGAGATGGAGGAGACCGGGGAGCTGTTTTTT. It translates to CASSEMEETGELFF.

The rearrangement joins TRBV4-3 to TRBJ2-2; tentatively, D is TRBD2 (6 bases). CDR1 is LGHNA and CDR2 is YSLEER in the germline V gene. V was cut by 9 bases and J by 3 bases, with 14 bases left in between. The CDR3 consists of 14 residues. CDR3 nucleotide sequence: TGCGCCAGTCGGTCCGAGCGGGACACCGGGGAGCTGTTTTTT. It yields the protein CASRSERDTGELFF.